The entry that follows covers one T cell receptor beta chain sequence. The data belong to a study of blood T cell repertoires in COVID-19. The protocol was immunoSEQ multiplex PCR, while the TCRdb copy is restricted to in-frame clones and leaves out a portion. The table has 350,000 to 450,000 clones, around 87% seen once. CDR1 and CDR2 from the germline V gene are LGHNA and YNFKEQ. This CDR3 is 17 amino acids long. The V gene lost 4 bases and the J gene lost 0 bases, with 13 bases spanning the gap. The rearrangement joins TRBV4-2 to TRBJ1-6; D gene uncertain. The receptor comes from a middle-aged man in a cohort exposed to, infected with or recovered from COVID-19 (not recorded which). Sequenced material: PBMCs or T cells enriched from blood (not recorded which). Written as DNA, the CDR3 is TGTGCCAGCAGCCCCCCACGGGTGAGCTCCTATAATTCACCCCTCCACTTT. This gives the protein CASSPPRVSSYNSPLHF.